The text below deals with one T cell receptor (beta chain). The CDR3 loop spans 20 amino acids. J gave up 2 bases and V 5 bases, and 19 bases lay outside the gene matches. Per the germline V gene, CDR1 is PRHDT and CDR2 is FYEKMQ (reference sequence). These data are taken from a study of blood T cell repertoires in COVID-19. Study at large: Specimens from acute and convalescent COVID-19 originated in the United States, Italy and Spain.

In the source study's methods: From reference gene primer amplification, estimates of nucleated cell counts were derived. Here immunoSEQ multiplex PCR was the method, and the copy in TCRdb shows in-frame clones only, minus some. The V and J calls and clone size were taken over from that table, and D and trimming were inferred from the DNA. The sample has approximately 100,000 clones; 91% are singletons. This chain uses TRBV13 with TRBJ1-4; TRBD1 agrees at 8 bases. This TCR was sampled from a man aged 50-59 years with acute or convalescent COVID-19. The specimen was peripheral blood. The CDR3 protein is CASSTTAPGQDISTNEKLFF. The CDR3 DNA reads TGTGCCAGCAGCACAACGGCCCCGGGACAGGACATTTCGACTAATGAAAAACTGTTTTTT.